The clone carrying this T cell receptor (beta chain) has just a few counts. This record belongs to a study of blood T cells in healthy people across ages. The authors ran a second PCR of 7 to 11 cycles using a sample-barcoded 5' primer and a J-beta primer mix. Using its own MiXCR run on the 5' RACE reads, TCRdb lists one record per CDR3 protein. This table holds more than 500,000 distinct CDR3 sequences, roughly a quarter found once. Trimming left V 1 base short and J 4 bases short, with 10 bases between. The germline V gene has CDR1 SEHNR and CDR2 FQNEAQ (reference sequence). The length of the CDR3 is 14 residues. These data are also associated with another study on T cells of mothers and their children.

This TCR came from a boy aged 2-9 years in good health. Sequencing was carried out using blood. This rearrangement joins TRBV7-9 to TRBJ1-2; D perhaps matches TRBD1 (6 bases). CDR3 amino acids: CASSLGQASYGYTF. In DNA form, the CDR3 reads TGTGCCAGCAGCTTAGGACAGGCCTCCTATGGCTACACCTTC.